This record looks at one TCR beta chain sequence and its context. Antigen specificity is unknown. The data were obtained in a study of blood T cells in healthy people across ages. General study results and limits: Per million T cells, TCR beta diversity dropped about linearly as age rose. More naive CD4+ cells and higher diversity were found in long-lived than in aged donors.

For the second PCR, which ran for about 7 to 11 cycles, a sample-barcoded 5' primer and a J-beta primer mix were used. TCRdb independently ran MiXCR on the 5' RACE reads; one entry per CDR3 protein. The table has fewer than 800,000 distinct CDR3 sequences, roughly 25% seen once; the top ten hold 9.4%. CDR1 and CDR2 from the germline V gene are LNHDA and SQIVND (reference sequence). This CDR3 has 13 residues. The V end lost 3 bases, the J end lost 5 bases, and 10 bases lay between the germline ends. The same sample was also used in a study of T cells of mothers and their children.

This TCR derives from a boy under 18 in good health. The rearrangement links TRBV19 to TRBJ1-1; the D gene is possibly TRBD1 (5 bases). The material sequenced was blood. This CDR3 reads CASSIQGSTEAFF. CDR3 DNA: TGTGCCAGTAGTATTCAGGGTTCGACTGAAGCTTTCTTT.